This paragraph reports one TCR beta chain. This clone's antigen is unknown. No base quality values were provided; no much bigger clone lies one nucleotide off. The donors were healthy, HIV-negative adults with no recently reported acute infections or vaccinations. Every donor was a Caucasian adult residing in Nashville, Tennessee, USA. CD4+ T cells were enriched by magnetic negative selection, after which naive cells were positively selected on CD45RA and the negative fraction was taken as the memory subset. After blood collection by leukapheresis, PBMCs were isolated using Ficoll-Histopaque density gradient centrifugation and then cryopreserved in the vapor phase of liquid nitrogen. Purity and quantity of every magnetically sorted T cell population were checked by analytical flow cytometry. Each sorted fraction had its genomic DNA isolated and then quantified by UV absorbance on a Nanodrop 2000c.

Based on the germline V gene, the CDR1 and CDR2 sequences are MDHEN and SYDVKM. The CDR3 numbers 16 residues from cysteine through phenylalanine. Only the CDR3 DNA is retained, 48 bases long and in frame from the first base. This sample is drawn from a study of shared clonotypes between healthy human individuals (TCRdb year 2020). Study-level background: The cohort included a few men and a couple of women between 18 and 49 years of age. Libraries were prepared and TCR repertoires were sequenced by different laboratories using diverse techniques, in order to increase sequencing depth and limit assay-specific biases. Each donor's leukapheresis produced roughly between about 0.8 and 10 billion PBMCs. For each donor, three plates each were used for CD4 naive and CD4 memory, two plates were used for CD8 naive, and one plate was used for CD8 memory. The study deeply sequenced blood TCR repertoires of roughly five healthy adults to estimate repertoire size and the extent of clonotype sharing between individuals.

What the work shows at the level of the full study, not this receptor alone: Because the study included a small number of donors, the genetic and exposure-history diversity represented was limited. Naive subsets generally had larger estimated clonotype richness than memory subsets did. Sampling was limited to blood, and TCR repertoires in tissue likely differ from TCR repertoires in blood. Compared with non-shared clonotypes, clonotypes shared by all four sorted-subset donors had higher generation probabilities. Sharing across a few donors was observed for roughly 5.4% of naive CD4, 3% to 3.5% of naive CD8, 2% to 2.5% of memory CD4, and roughly 0.4% of memory CD8 clonotypes. Rarefaction of sorted-subset datasets indicated incomplete sequencing despite the large sequencing depth. Based on pairwise subsampling, the degree of clonotype sharing among donors was expected to be affected by sequencing depth.

Using the deep immunoSEQ assay, TCR CDR3 regions were amplified from genomic DNA by multiplex PCR. Extracted genomic DNA from each cell subset was distributed evenly across all wells of several immunoSEQ 96-well plates, and each plate was treated as a replicate. For sorted subsets, roughly 200 ng genomic DNA, equal to 25,000 to 35,000 T cell genomes, was loaded into each replicate PCR. The purified libraries were quantified using a Qubit 3.0 fluorometer, sized with a Bioanalyzer 2100, and then quantified again using the KAPA Library Quantification kit. Every immunoSEQ 96-well plate was sequenced on a dedicated single-read 150-cycle Illumina NextSeq 550 flow cell. For the original study's pipeline: Because the immunoSEQ output held only junctional sequences and lacked quality scores, the filtering could not match the filtering applied to full-length reads. Sequences were annotated with PyIR, a Python wrapper for IgBLAST v1.9, using IMGT germline references to assign V/J genes and CDR3. Reads with weak V/J assignments (E-value above 1e-6), missing CDR3, stop codons, out-of-frame junctions, or ambiguous translated residues were removed. V3J clonotypes were defined as sequences sharing an identical inferred V gene, J gene, and CDR3 amino acid sequence. Percentage overlap between repertoires was computed as shared unique clonotypes divided by the size of the smaller repertoire. Richness of each repertoire was evaluated using RTK rarefaction, the Chao1 estimator, and Recon v2.1 estimates of unobserved clonotypes. Generation probabilities were computed with OLGA for all TCRbeta clonotypes obtained by the gDNA method from several donors. The immuneACCESS repertoire file appears here via TCRdb, limited to in-frame rearrangements. These files lack a portion of the clones; in checked studies, under half of the deficit traces to unresolved V genes, and the cause of the others is not known. V, J and clone size were drawn from that table, and D and trimming were deduced from the DNA. This sample holds under 650,000 clones; 90% to 96% were observed only once. The ten biggest clones cover about 0.057% of the sample.

Here the chain combines TRBV28 and TRBJ2-5; the D gene is possibly TRBD2, with 5 bases matching. TRBJ2-7 matches the DNA end more closely, so the J call is doubtful. The material sequenced was naive CD4+ T cells sorted from blood. In light of the paper, this sample's cell subset or site label describes: CD45RA+ positively selected. This receptor was identified in a woman aged 25 to 39 in good health. The sequenced DNA: TGTGCCAGCAGTTTAGTGCGGGTCTGGAGCTCCTACGAGCAGTACTTC. This is translated as CASSLVRVWSSYEQYF.